This TCR beta chain was recorded in a study of blood T cell repertoires in COVID-19. For the study at large: From T cells, B-cell-depleted T cells, or PBMCs came the material, which was cDNA or gDNA.

Some clones are missing from TCRdb's copy, which holds only in-frame ones; the method was immunoSEQ multiplex PCR. The table lists approximately 19,000 clones, around nine tenths of them singletons. Material for sequencing was peripheral blood. The TCR originated in a human donor in a cohort sampled during active COVID-19.

CDR3 region: CASSPTGYEQYF. Written as DNA, the CDR3 is TGTGCCAGCAGCCCGACAGGGTACGAGCAGTACTTC. The chain couples TRBV7-9 to TRBJ2-7; 7 bases align to TRBD1. From germline, CDR1 is SEHNR and CDR2 FQNEAQ (reference sequence). The ends lost 5 bases at V and 4 bases at J; junction bases unmatched: 2. The CDR3 covers 12 residues.